This is a list of T cell receptor beta chains from one sample in a study of OX40 agonist ivuxolimab in advanced cancers. The method was immunoSEQ multiplex PCR; TCRdb's version includes in-frame clones alone and lacks a portion of them. The table lists roughly 81,000 clones, approximately 95% of them singletons. This specimen was CD4+ or CD8+ T cells sorted from blood, taken in a trial of the OX40 agonist ivuxolimab. All receptors derive from an adult with an advanced solid tumor such as melanoma, head and neck, liver or kidney cancer. Each CDR3 is given with its conserved first and last residue. D genes are given only for firm matches. Clone size is given for some rows only: seen once, a few or many times, or a class if the clone is expanded.

abundance: -; d_gene: -; j_gene: TRBJ1-2; v_gene: TRBV21-1; CDR3aa: CASSKGGDSFFYGYTF; CDR3nt: TGTGCCAGCAGCAAAGGGGGGGACAGTTTCTTCTATGGCTACACCTTC
abundance: -; d_gene: -; j_gene: TRBJ1-5; v_gene: TRBV5-6; CDR3aa: CASSSRGYQPQHF; CDR3nt: TGTGCCAGCAGCTCGCGGGGTTATCAGCCCCAGCATTTT
abundance: -; d_gene: TRBD2; j_gene: TRBJ2-7; v_gene: TRBV7-3; CDR3aa: CASSLAGQAGSYEQYF; CDR3nt: TGTGCCAGCAGCTTAGCGGGGCAAGCGGGATCCTACGAGCAGTACTTC
abundance: once; d_gene: -; j_gene: TRBJ1-5; v_gene: TRBV4-2; CDR3aa: CASSLDGTYSNQPQHF; CDR3nt: TGTGCCAGCAGCCTGGACGGCACATATAGCAATCAGCCCCAGCATTTT
abundance: -; d_gene: -; j_gene: TRBJ2-3; v_gene: TRBV7-3; CDR3aa: CASSPGGGPTDTQYF; CDR3nt: TGTGCCAGCAGCCCGGGGGGCGGACCCACAGATACGCAGTATTTT
abundance: -; d_gene: -; j_gene: TRBJ1-2; v_gene: TRBV19; CDR3aa: CASRVWNHFYGYTF; CDR3nt: TGTGCCAGTAGAGTTTGGAACCACTTCTATGGCTACACCTTC
abundance: -; d_gene: TRBD1; j_gene: TRBJ1-6; v_gene: TRBV6-5; CDR3aa: CASSPGTGPSPLHF; CDR3nt: TGTGCCAGCAGCCCCGGGACAGGGCCTTCACCCCTCCACTTT
abundance: -; d_gene: TRBD2; j_gene: TRBJ2-1; v_gene: TRBV28; CDR3aa: CASSARLAQSSYNEQFF; CDR3nt: TGTGCCAGCAGTGCTCGACTAGCCCAAAGCTCCTACAATGAGCAGTTCTTC
abundance: -; d_gene: TRBD1; j_gene: TRBJ2-1; v_gene: TRBV28; CDR3aa: CASRWGQGSYNEQFF; CDR3nt: TGTGCCAGCAGGTGGGGACAGGGCTCCTACAATGAGCAGTTCTTC
abundance: -; d_gene: TRBD1; j_gene: TRBJ2-5; v_gene: TRBV19; CDR3aa: CASSIALFGRGETQYF; CDR3nt: TGTGCCAGTAGTATAGCCCTATTTGGCAGGGGGGAGACCCAGTACTTC
abundance: -; d_gene: TRBD1; j_gene: TRBJ2-7; v_gene: TRBV14; CDR3aa: CASSPGTGKTEQYF; CDR3nt: TGTGCCAGCAGCCCCGGGACAGGGAAGACCGAGCAGTACTTC
abundance: -; d_gene: -; j_gene: TRBJ1-4; v_gene: TRBV5-6; CDR3aa: CASSLEDRDPTEKLFF; CDR3nt: TGTGCCAGCAGCTTGGAGGATAGGGATCCCACAGAAAAACTGTTTTTT
abundance: -; d_gene: TRBD1; j_gene: TRBJ2-5; v_gene: TRBV27; CDR3aa: CASSFGTGNRETQYF; CDR3nt: TGTGCCAGCAGTTTCGGGACAGGGAATAGAGAGACCCAGTACTTC
abundance: -; d_gene: TRBD2; j_gene: TRBJ2-1; v_gene: TRBV4-2; CDR3aa: CASSQELAISNEQFF; CDR3nt: TGTGCCAGCAGCCAAGAACTAGCGATCTCCAATGAGCAGTTCTTC
abundance: -; d_gene: -; j_gene: TRBJ2-1; v_gene: TRBV5-1; CDR3aa: CASSPPGRPPYNEQFF; CDR3nt: TGCGCCAGCAGCCCCCCCGGGAGACCACCCTACAATGAGCAGTTCTTC
abundance: -; d_gene: TRBD2; j_gene: TRBJ2-7; v_gene: TRBV19; CDR3aa: CASRGLAGSSYEQYF; CDR3nt: TGTGCCAGTAGGGGACTAGCGGGGTCCTCCTACGAGCAGTACTTC
abundance: -; d_gene: -; j_gene: TRBJ2-7; v_gene: TRBV27; CDR3aa: CASSFQGLEQYF; CDR3nt: TGTGCCAGCAGTTTTCAAGGGCTCGAGCAGTACTTC
abundance: -; d_gene: TRBD1; j_gene: TRBJ2-7; v_gene: TRBV5-1; CDR3aa: CASSLDRDRGFYEQYF; CDR3nt: TGCGCCAGCAGCTTGGACCGGGACAGGGGGTTCTACGAGCAGTACTTC
abundance: -; d_gene: -; j_gene: TRBJ1-1; v_gene: TRBV4-3; CDR3aa: CASSRSGENTEAFF; CDR3nt: TGCGCCAGCAGCCGATCAGGGGAAAACACTGAAGCTTTCTTT
abundance: -; d_gene: -; j_gene: TRBJ1-5; v_gene: TRBV13; CDR3aa: CASRLGGQPQHF; CDR3nt: TGTGCCAGCAGGTTGGGGGGGCAGCCCCAGCATTTT
abundance: -; d_gene: -; j_gene: TRBJ1-5; v_gene: TRBV27; CDR3aa: CASREVSGASNQPQHF; CDR3nt: TGTGCCAGCAGAGAGGTCTCAGGGGCGAGCAATCAGCCCCAGCATTTT
abundance: once; d_gene: -; j_gene: TRBJ1-1; v_gene: TRBV4-3; CDR3aa: CASSQEAFRGSREAFF; CDR3nt: TGCGCCAGCAGCCAAGAGGCCTTTAGGGGCAGTCGCGAAGCTTTCTTT
abundance: -; d_gene: -; j_gene: TRBJ2-4; v_gene: TRBV4-3; CDR3aa: CASSQAVADLKNIQYF; CDR3nt: TGCGCCAGCAGCCAAGCTGTAGCGGATCTCAAAAACATTCAGTACTTC
abundance: -; d_gene: TRBD1; j_gene: TRBJ2-2; v_gene: TRBV4-2; CDR3aa: CASRRTGTNTGELFF; CDR3nt: TGTGCCAGCAGACGGACAGGGACGAACACCGGGGAGCTGTTTTTT
abundance: -; d_gene: -; j_gene: TRBJ2-3; v_gene: TRBV15; CDR3aa: CATSANKGGTDTQYF; CDR3nt: TGTGCCACCAGCGCGAACAAGGGAGGCACAGATACGCAGTATTTT
abundance: -; d_gene: -; j_gene: TRBJ1-1; v_gene: TRBV6-6; CDR3aa: CASSYSSGDTEAFF; CDR3nt: TGTGCCAGCAGTTACTCGTCCGGGGACACTGAAGCTTTCTTT
abundance: few; d_gene: -; j_gene: TRBJ1-1; v_gene: TRBV19; CDR3aa: CASSPGRNTEAFF; CDR3nt: TGTGCCAGTAGTCCAGGGAGGAACACTGAAGCTTTCTTT
abundance: -; d_gene: TRBD2; j_gene: TRBJ2-7; v_gene: TRBV29-1; CDR3aa: CSVGYLAGGYEQYF; CDR3nt: TGCAGCGTTGGGTATTTAGCGGGAGGTTACGAGCAGTACTTC
abundance: -; d_gene: TRBD2; j_gene: TRBJ2-3; v_gene: TRBV13; CDR3aa: CASSLDGGRAADTQYF; CDR3nt: TGTGCCAGCAGCTTAGACGGCGGGAGGGCCGCAGATACGCAGTATTTT